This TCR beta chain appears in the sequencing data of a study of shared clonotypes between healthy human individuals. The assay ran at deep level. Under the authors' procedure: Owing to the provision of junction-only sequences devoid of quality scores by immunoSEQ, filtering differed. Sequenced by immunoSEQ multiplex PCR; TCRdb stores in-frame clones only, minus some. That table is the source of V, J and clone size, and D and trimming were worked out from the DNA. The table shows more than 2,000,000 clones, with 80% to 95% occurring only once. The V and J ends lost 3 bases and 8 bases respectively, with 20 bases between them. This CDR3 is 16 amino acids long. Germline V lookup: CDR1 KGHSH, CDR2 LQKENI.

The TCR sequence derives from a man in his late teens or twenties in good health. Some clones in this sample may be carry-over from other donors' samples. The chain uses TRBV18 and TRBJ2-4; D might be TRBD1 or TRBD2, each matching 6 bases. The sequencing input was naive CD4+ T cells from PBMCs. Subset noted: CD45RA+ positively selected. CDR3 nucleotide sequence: TGTGCCAGCTCACCGGGCTGGGGGGCCATCGGGCACATTCAGTACTTC. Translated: CASSPGWGAIGHIQYF.